This T cell receptor (beta chain) was documented in a study of cytomegalovirus exposure and HLA in healthy donors (dated by TCRdb to 2015 to 2018). Regarding the study in general: An earlier analysis of approximately 640 of the donors reported 250 to 300 Gb of sequence data and some 120 million unique TCR beta sequences from 150 million to 200 million T cells. High-throughput TCR immunosequencing, statistical association of individual TCRs with disease status, and machine learning were combined to predict cytomegalovirus infection status. The study was designed to test whether signatures of past pathogen exposure could be identified by cataloging public T cell receptors. HLA typing covered class I and class II loci at four-digit resolution. Roughly five DR-DQ haplotypes were treated as single units for association and clustering because of strong linkage in the cohort. Rather than drawing on any new phenotypic data, the later analysis identified candidate immune exposures from TCR beta sequences and the way those sequences occurred across donors. Donor age, sex, ethnicity and CMV serostatus were compiled together with the repertoire data. The T cell repertoires of around 730 subjects were profiled by immunosequencing and related to cytomegalovirus serostatus. An early release covering about 600 HLA-typed donors comprised 250 to 350 gigabases of sequencing data and 85 million to 100 million unique TCR sequences. In a later analysis, previously published TCR beta repertoires from several hundred donors were re-analyzed and high-resolution HLA genotyping was added so that TCR occurrence patterns could be studied. Along with the approximately 700-subject first cohort, a separate validation cohort of some 130 different subjects was used. Typing coverage varied by locus: roughly 620-640 donors for A, B, C, DRB1 and DQB1; about 520 for DQA1; about 590 for DPA1; around 450 for DPB1. An earlier analysis of 587 of the donors used high-throughput TCR beta sequencing to judge whether each TCR beta V gene segment behaved as functional or pseudogenic. The genetic ancestry cluster associated with self-reported Caucasian donors included over 65% of the 398 genotyped donors. In a later genetic analysis, genome-wide SNP genotypes for about three fifths of the roughly 670 donors were used, and that subset was treated as a discovery cohort. Every discovery cohort repertoire had been produced on one sequencing platform. Across under 500 genotyped donors of the cohort, an average of approximately 240,000 unique TCR beta nucleotide sequences per donor were sequenced, and roughly 18% of those sequences were non-productive.

To prepare the library, the immunoSEQ multiplex PCR assay was applied. For the multiplex PCR, a mixture combining 60 forward primers for TCR Vbeta segments and 13 reverse primers for TCR Jbeta segments was used. Amplification of the CDR3 region of rearranged TCR beta genes was performed with a multiplex PCR assay on genomic DNA. Amplified TCR beta libraries were sequenced as 87-base-pair reads on the Illumina HiSeq System. As for the authors' bioinformatics: A later analysis counted some 80 million unique TCR beta chains across the roughly 700 repertoires, and around 12 million of these chains were shared by at least two donors. Raw reads were error-corrected and collapsed into unique sequences by a nearest-neighbor algorithm in which closely related sequences were merged to remove PCR and sequencing errors. Alignment of CDR3 sequences to IMGT reference sequences was used to assign V, D and J gene segments. For a sequence to be retained, a match of at least six nucleotides to both a V gene segment and a J gene segment was required. Rearrangements were classified as productive when the CDR3 lacked stop codons and remained in frame with V and J, and all other rearrangements were classified as non-productive. Following IMGT convention, CDR3 was defined as the stretch from the second conserved V-encoded cysteine up to the conserved J-encoded phenylalanine. In an earlier analysis of 587 of the donors, sequences lacking an unambiguous match to a single V gene segment were excluded. In an earlier analysis of approximately 550 of the donors, V segments were called functional above 56.7% productive rearrangements and were called segregating when the between-donor standard deviation exceeded 5%. A statistical classification framework was developed to diagnose cytomegalovirus status using the catalog of TCR beta chain sequences. In a later analysis, V and J genes were assigned by comparing TCR nucleotide sequences against IMGT/GENE-DB human TR gene sequences. Using the TCRdist pipeline, a later analysis assigned CDR3 sequences along with most-parsimonious VDJ recombination scenarios. In a later analysis, every TCR beta chain was defined by the combination of its CDR3 amino acid sequence and its V-gene family, and reads without a unique V-gene family were dropped. In a later analysis, 450 to 600 highly shared, low-generation-probability nucleotide sequences were removed to address suspected cross-contamination and a sequencing artifact. For each public chain, a later analysis derived a clonal expansion index from normalized ranks of inferred template counts within each repertoire. In a later analysis, generation probabilities were computed with a VDJ recombination model fitted to out-of-frame rearrangements, and the resulting probabilities were checked against IGoR. Hypergeometric tests were used in a later analysis to score TCR-TCR, TCR-HLA and TCR-CMV co-occurrence, with a repertoire-size bias correction applied to the TCR pairs. False discovery rates were estimated in a later analysis by permuting HLA or CMV assignments 20 times. A later analysis grouped co-occurring TCRs with DBSCAN, adding TCRdist sequence similarity when clustering within HLA-allele-positive subsets. Repertoires with fewer than 30,000 or more than 120,000 public chains were left out of co-occurrence clustering, as were five repertoires with anomalous nucleotide sharing. TCRdb limited this immuneACCESS table to in-frame rearrangements with V and J called. A share of clones is missing; checked studies link under half to unresolved V genes, and the rest is unexplained. V and J calls and clone size come straight from that table; D and trimming were deduced from the DNA. The table for this sample lists 110,000 to 150,000 clones; 65% to 85% of them were counted only once. Of the sample, around 7% is held by the ten largest clones.

The cohort consisted of 650 to 850 healthy bone marrow donors. At the time of sampling, all cohort members were nominally healthy, though unrecorded immune exposures were likely present. The donor was CMV seronegative and belonged to the group of 350 or so seronegative cohort members. A peripheral blood sample was provided by each donor, and peripheral blood mononuclear cells were used for TCR beta sequencing. The Qiagen DNeasy Blood Extraction Kit was used to extract genomic DNA from the blood cell samples. Findings and caveats that apply to the study as a whole: Fewer than 20 rarely observed V segments, including chromosome 9 orphons, were excluded from the earlier analysis of a few hundred of the donors because counts were too low. In vitro tests confirmed that a few of the cytomegalovirus-associated TCR beta chains recognize cytomegalovirus antigens. When HLA alleles, especially DR and DQ, strongly co-occurred, TCR associations were difficult to assign to individual alleles. An earlier analysis of approximately 530 of the donors showed that most TCR beta V segments appeared in productive rearrangements either about 87% or about 30% of the time, which broadly matched IMGT annotations. This cohort had only TCR beta chains sequenced, and the lack of alpha or paired-chain data limited which features could be detected. Specific HLA alleles were associated with some 15,000 TCR beta sequences at a false discovery rate of 0.05 in a later analysis. Most CMV-associated TCR beta chains appeared to be HLA-restricted in a later analysis, and the HLA associations seemed to be driven largely by CMV exposure. An association between a missense DCLRE1C variant and V-gene and J-gene trimming of TCR beta chains was found in a later genetic analysis and replicated in an independent cohort. A cluster of highly shared sequence variants was judged likely to be a technical artifact of the sequencing pipeline. The study gave a list of over 150 TCR beta chains associated with cytomegalovirus. Because some donors lacked HLA typing at each locus, the association tests relied only on the typed subset. In both the original and validation cohorts, the classifier was reported to diagnose cytomegalovirus status with high specificity and sensitivity. The authors suggested that the approach could potentially be extended to other disease states and immunological phenotypes. Compared with equally common non-associated chains, HLA-associated TCR beta chains in a later analysis were more clonally expanded and had lower generation probabilities. Immune exposure information for the cohort was limited to CMV serostatus. Linkage disequilibrium might explain the correlated functional status among segregating V segments, but an unknown experimental factor could not be ruled out. In a later analysis, the rate of TCR association differed among HLA loci, with DRB1 alleles having the most associated TCRs and HLA-C alleles having the fewest. Some IMGT-functional V segments, including TRBV6-2 and TRBV6-3, could not be distinguished by the 87-base-pair reads and were therefore excluded. According to a later analysis, parvovirus B19, influenza, CMV and Epstein-Barr virus appeared linked to several top co-occurrence clusters. Presence/absence analyses assumed roughly uniform sequencing depth across donors, an assumption that may not hold. Most TCR sequences were observed very rarely across donors, whereas some public TCRs were present in many individuals. A later genetic analysis reported fewer N-insertions in productive TCRs among donors in an Asian-associated ancestry cluster than the approximately 670-donor mean. A further reported finding was that TCR beta sequences accurately predicted the HLA-A and HLA-B alleles for most subjects in the first cohort.

As to this clone: Its antigen is unknown. No much larger clone is present one base from it, and per-base qualities are unavailable.

Sequences MNHNS (CDR1) and SASEGT (CDR2) are obtained from the germline V gene. From the cysteine through the phenylalanine, the CDR3 covers 14 amino acids. Only the CDR3 portion is preserved as DNA: 42 bases, with reading frame beginning at the first base. The chain is assembled from TRBV6-1 and TRBJ2-5, with a weak D call of TRBD2 (6 bases match). Gene TRBJ2-7 matches the end of the DNA better, so the J call may be wrong. The origin of this receptor is a man aged 25-45 years in good health and CMV-seronegative. Sequenced material: PBMCs. The nucleotide sequence is given as TGTGCCAGCATAACTCTGACTAGGTCCTACGAGCAGTACTTC. This is translated as CASITLTRSYEQYF.